The 10 T cell receptor beta chains below all came from one sample that was sequenced in a study of blood T cells in healthy people across ages. It was with a sample-barcoded 5' primer and a J-beta primer mix that a second PCR of roughly 7 to 12 cycles was run. From the 5' RACE reads, TCRdb called clonotypes with MiXCR, one entry per CDR3 protein. Of more than 650,000 distinct CDR3 sequences in the sample, around a fifth were seen once. The specimen sequenced was blood. These receptors originate from a man between 70 and 80 years old in good health.

There are a few counts of this clonotype. The rearrangement links TRBV20-1 to TRBJ2-1; 9 bases are a match to TRBD2. Germline CDR1 DFQATT, CDR2 SNEGSKA (reference sequence). There are 15 residues in the CDR3. The J segment lost 5 bases and the V segment lost 6 bases, leaving 11 bases of the junction unmatched. The CDR3, as DNA: TGCAGTGCCCCGACCGGACTAGCGTTGGACAATGAGCAGTTCTTC. Translating it yields CSAPTGLALDNEQFF.

This sequence joins TRBV28 and TRBJ2-1; tentatively, D is TRBD2 (5 bases). The CDR3 has 16 residues. Germline V gene data show CDR1 as MDHEN and CDR2 as SYDVKM. V lost 7 bases to trimming and J lost 0 bases, with 16 bases between them. CDR3 coding DNA: TGTGCCAGCACTCTCGGAGGAATGAGCTCCTACAATGAGCAGTTCTTC. Amino acids: CASTLGGMSSYNEQFF.

The genes are TRBV29-1 and TRBJ2-2; 10 nucleotides line up with TRBD1. Germline V gives CDR1 SQVTM, CDR2 ANQGSEA. The CDR3 spans 14 residues. With 6 bases clipped from V and 7 bases from J, the junction kept 8 bases outside the gene matches. CDR3 DNA sequence: TGCAGCGTCGACAGGGGGCGTAATGGCGGGGAGCTGTTTTTT. Translating gives CSVDRGRNGGELFF.

The chain uses TRBV9 and TRBJ2-7; weak D call: TRBD1 (6 bases). Germline V gene lookup returns CDR1 SGDLS and CDR2 YYNGEE. There are 12 residues in the CDR3. Trimming shortened V by 5 bases and J by 2 bases, and 8 bases separated the two germline ends. In nucleotides, the CDR3 is TGTGCCAGCAGGGACAGCCCCTACGAGCAGTACGTC. Its protein product is CASRDSPYEQYV.

The table lists this clonotype with a few counts. This chain joins TRBV5-1 and TRBJ2-5; D is perhaps TRBD1 (6 bases). Per the germline V gene, CDR1 is SGHRS and CDR2 is YFSETQ. V shed 4 bases and J shed 5 bases, with 15 bases lying between them. The CDR3 consists of 14 residues. For the CDR3, the DNA is TGCGCCAGCAGCACCCCCCTAGGGGGTGAGACCCAGTACTTC. It codes for CASSTPLGGETQYF.

This clonotype showed up just a few times. The chain couples TRBV20-1 to TRBJ2-1, with TRBD2 matching 12 bases. The CDR3 consists of 16 residues. Germline V gives CDR1 DFQATT, CDR2 SNEGSKA (reference sequence). With V trimmed by 1 base and J by 3 bases, 4 bases remained unmatched. The CDR3 loop is CSARGTSGNHYNEQFF. Here the CDR3 DNA reads TGCAGTGCTAGAGGGACTAGCGGGAACCACTACAATGAGCAGTTCTTC.

The genes are TRBV29-1 and TRBJ2-3; 7 bases are a match to TRBD2. The CDR3 covers 14 residues. The germline V gene has CDR1 SQVTM and CDR2 ANQGSEA. The J segment lost 2 bases and the V segment lost 6 bases, leaving 8 bases of the junction unmatched. The CDR3, as DNA: TGCAGCGTGAGACTAGCACCACTCACAGATACGCAGTATTTT. It translates to CSVRLAPLTDTQYF.

This clonotype was counted between two and nine times. The CDR3, as DNA: TGTGCCAGCAGCCTAGGTTGGCGAAACACCATATATTTT. Translation: CASSLGWRNTIYF. The rearrangement uses TRBV7-8 and TRBJ1-3, with D unclear. The CDR3 extends over 13 amino acids. The germline gives CDR1 SGHVS, CDR2 FQNEAQ. Trimming pared 5 bases from V and 5 bases from J, leaving 10 bases between.

This rearrangement joins TRBV5-1 to TRBJ1-1; possible D gene TRBD1, 5 bases. Germline CDR1 is SGHRS and CDR2 is YFSETQ. The V and J ends lost 6 bases and 6 bases respectively, with 18 bases between them. The CDR3 is 14 residues long. The CDR3 DNA is TGCGCCAGCACCTCGGGGGGGTCGGTCGCTGAAGCTTTCTTT. It yields the protein CASTSGGSVAEAFF.

The V gene is TRBV28, the J gene TRBJ2-2, with D perhaps TRBD2 (5 bases). This CDR3 has 13 residues. Trimming left V 8 bases short and J 2 bases short, with 9 bases between. The germline CDR1 and CDR2 sequences are MDHEN and SYDVKM. The CDR3 nucleotides are TGTGCCAGCCTGCGGGTTAACACCGGGGAGCTGTTTTTT. Protein sequence: CASLRVNTGELFF.